Below, 21 T cell receptor beta chains from the same sample are listed, as sequenced in a study of blood T cell repertoires in COVID-19. Produced via immunoSEQ multiplex PCR; TCRdb's table is partial and in-frame only. The sample consists of some 150,000 clones, around 81% of them appearing once. The sequencing input was peripheral blood. Source of these receptors: a human donor in a cohort sampled during active COVID-19.

The chain carries TRBV12-3 or TRBV12-4 and TRBJ1-5, with D tentatively TRBD1 (6 bases). The CDR3 loop spans 12 amino acids. Between the trimmed V and J ends, which lost 10 bases and 4 bases, there was a span of 11 bases. CDR3 nucleotides: TGTGCCACTACAGGGATGAATCAGCCCCAGCATTTT. Its translation is CATTGMNQPQHF.

V gene TRBV10-3 combines with J gene TRBJ2-7; 8 nucleotides agree with TRBD1. Germline V gene sequence: CDR1 ENHRY, CDR2 SYGVKD. After removal of 6 bases from V and 3 bases from J, the junction contained 4 bases not matched to a gene. CDR3 length: 13 amino acids. CDR3 sequence reads: CAIRGGQVYEQYF. The CDR3 DNA reads TGTGCCATCAGGGGGGGACAGGTCTACGAGCAGTACTTC.

DNA of the CDR3: TGTGCCAGCAGGCCCGGACGACCGGGGGAGCAGTACTTC. Encoded protein: CASRPGRPGEQYF. This chain uses TRBV12-3 or TRBV12-4 with TRBJ2-7; TRBD2 might be the D (5 bases). V was shortened by 6 bases and J by 7 bases, with 16 bases between the two germline ends. The CDR3 extends over 13 amino acids.

This chain links TRBV9 with TRBJ1-3, with D uncertain. This CDR3 contains 15 residues. CDR1 SGDLS and CDR2 YYNGEE come from the germline V gene. With 2 bases removed from V and 4 bases from J, the gap between germline ends came to 13 bases. The CDR3 bases are TGTGCCAGCAGCGTCCAGGATCAGTCGGGAAACACCATATATTTT. This encodes CASSVQDQSGNTIYF. The variable domain in full, with the rest retrieved from reference TRBV9 and TRBJ1-3, is DSGVTQTPKHLITATGQRVTLRCSPRSGDLSVYWYQQSLDQGLQFLIQYYNGEERAKGNILERFSAQQFPDLHSELNLSSLELGDSALYFCASSVQDQSGNTIYFGEGSWLTVV.

This chain links TRBV7-9 with TRBJ2-1; a weak D match, TRBD2 (5 bases). CDR1 is SEHNR, CDR2 FQNEAQ, per germline (reference sequence). V was clipped by 7 bases and J by 5 bases, with 15 bases between them. CDR3 length: 14 residues. The CDR3 loop is CASTFRWENNEQFF. In DNA, the CDR3 is TGTGCCAGCACCTTCAGGTGGGAGAACAATGAGCAGTTCTTC.

This chain joins TRBV7-2 and TRBJ2-1; 10 bases agree with TRBD2. The junction had 5 bases not matched to a gene; V was cut back by 2 bases and J by 7 bases. Germline V gene lookup returns CDR1 SGHTA and CDR2 FQGNSA. The CDR3 runs to 15 residues. The CDR3 loop reads CASSLLAGDKNEQFF. CDR3 DNA sequence: TGTGCCAGCAGCTTACTAGCGGGAGATAAAAATGAGCAGTTCTTC. Full variable domain (outside the CDR3, taken from reference TRBV7-2 and TRBJ2-1): GAGVSQSPSNKVTEKGKDVELRCDPISGHTALYWYRQSLGQGLEFLIYFQGNSAPDKSGLPSDRFSAERTGGSVSTLTIQRTQQEDSAVYLCASSLLAGDKNEQFFGPGTRLTVL.

CDR3 DNA sequence: TGTGCCAGCAGGAAGACAGGGGGCGAGCAGTACTTC. This encodes CASRKTGGEQYF. This chain connects TRBV28 to TRBJ2-7; 9 nucleotides align to TRBD1. After removal of 6 bases from V and 6 bases from J, the junction contained 3 bases not matched to a gene. The CDR3 runs 12 residues. Germline loops: CDR1 MDHEN, CDR2 SYDVKM.

The V gene is TRBV6-5, the J gene TRBJ2-1; 8 nucleotides match TRBD2. This CDR3 spans 15 amino acids. From germline, CDR1 is MNHEY and CDR2 SVGAGI. The V and J ends lost 6 bases and 8 bases, in that order; junction bases with no gene match: 12. The CDR3 spells CASSQLAVLGYEQFF. DNA for the CDR3: TGTGCCAGCAGCCAACTAGCGGTCCTAGGGTATGAGCAGTTCTTC.

The genes are TRBV19 and TRBJ2-7, with 8 bases lining up with TRBD2. Germline CDR1 LNHDA, CDR2 SQIVND (reference sequence). CDR3 length: 15 residues. V was clipped by 5 bases and J by 3 bases; unmatched bases: 9. CDR3 nucleotide sequence: TGTGCCAGTAGTGCTTTCGGACTAGCTATCTACGAGCAGTACTTC. Encoded protein: CASSAFGLAIYEQYF.

The chain employs TRBV18 and TRBJ2-1; 9 bases fit TRBD2. This CDR3 contains 15 residues. Germline lookup yields CDR1 KGHSH and CDR2 LQKENI. V shed 6 bases and J 6 bases; nucleotides not matched to a gene: 9. The CDR3 DNA reads as TGTGCCAGCTCTCTCGGGGCGGGAGGGAGCAATGAGCAGTTCTTC. Translating it yields CASSLGAGGSNEQFF.

V and J are TRBV10-3 and TRBJ1-5, with 8 bases fitting TRBD1. Losses at the gene ends were 5 bases for V and 5 bases for J; bases not matched to a gene: 5. The CDR3 is made up of 14 amino acids. Germline V gene data show CDR1 as ENHRY and CDR2 as SYGVKD. CDR3 region: CAISSLDRDQPQHF. The DNA of the CDR3 is TGTGCCATCAGTTCTTTGGACAGGGATCAGCCCCAGCATTTT.

This rearrangement joins TRBV5-1 to TRBJ1-4, with D unresolved. CDR1 SGHRS and CDR2 YFSETQ come from the germline V gene. Trimming removed 1 base at V and 5 bases at J, with 12 bases between. The length of the CDR3 is 15 residues. The CDR3 DNA is TGCGCCAGCAGCTTGATGAGCGATCTAAATGAAAAACTGTTTTTT. Translated: CASSLMSDLNEKLFF. Full variable domain (remainder filled in from reference TRBV5-1 and TRBJ1-4): KAGVTQTPRYLIKTRGQQVTLSCSPISGHRSVSWYQQTPGQGLQFLFEYFSETQRNKGNFPGRFSGRQFSNSRSEMNVSTLELGDSALYLCASSLMSDLNEKLFFGSGTQLSVL.

V gene TRBV5-1 combines with J gene TRBJ2-1; 11 bases are a match to TRBD2. The CDR3 extends over 16 amino acids. The germline CDR1 and CDR2 sequences are SGHRS and YFSETQ. Trimming took 0 bases from V and 4 from J; bases not matched to a gene: 3. CDR3 in DNA: TGCGCCAGCAGCTTGGCCGGGACTAGCGGATACAATGAGCAGTTCTTC. Protein product: CASSLAGTSGYNEQFF.

The CDR3 DNA is TGTGCCAGCCAGGGACTACTCCCCTCCGAGCAGTACTTC. Translated, it gives CASQGLLPSEQYF. The chain combines TRBV6-5 with TRBJ2-7; 7 positions match TRBD2. The length of the CDR3 is 13 residues. Trimming cost V 8 bases and J 6 bases; bases outside gene matches: 10. Germline V gene sequence: CDR1 MNHEY, CDR2 SVGAGI.

This chain joins TRBV27 and TRBJ2-7; D remains unclear. This CDR3 comprises 14 residues. Germline CDR1 MNHEY, CDR2 SMNVEV (reference sequence). The ends were cut back, 3 bases at V and 0 bases at J, with 9 bases in the middle. The CDR3 DNA is TGTGCCAGCAGTTTTGAGCCATTCTCCTACGAGCAGTACTTC. Translation: CASSFEPFSYEQYF.

The chain joins TRBV7-2 to TRBJ2-7, with 10 bases that match TRBD2. The V and J ends lost 5 bases and 6 bases, in that order; junction bases with no gene match: 16. In germline, CDR1 is SGHTA, CDR2 FQGNSA. This CDR3 has 17 residues. The CDR3 here is CASSRTPDGLAVREQYF. DNA of the CDR3: TGTGCCAGCAGCCGGACCCCCGACGGACTAGCGGTCCGCGAGCAGTACTTC.

This clone was recorded a few times. This chain joins TRBV5-1 and TRBJ1-1; D is possibly TRBD1 (6 bases). CDR3 size: 14 residues. CDR1 and CDR2 (germline): SGHRS, YFSETQ. V lost 4 bases and J 4 bases, leaving 14 bases between the germline ends. CDR3 nucleotide sequence: TGCGCCAGCAGCCCTACAGGGAGGGGCACTGAAGCTTTCTTT. Protein sequence: CASSPTGRGTEAFF.

The chain recombines TRBV5-1 with TRBJ1-4; no definite D call. The CDR3 totals 16 residues. Germline V CDR1 and CDR2: SGHRS, YFSETQ. Trimming removed 0 bases from V and 8 bases from J, with 17 bases in between. The CDR3 DNA follows: TGCGCCAGCAGCTTGGATGGTAGTGACGGGAGGGAAAAACTGTTTTTT. As protein: CASSLDGSDGREKLFF.

The chain joins TRBV19 to TRBJ2-5, with D possibly being TRBD2 (6 bases). Per the germline V gene, CDR1 is LNHDA and CDR2 is SQIVND (reference sequence). There are 13 residues in the CDR3. Trimming took 5 bases from V and 5 from J, leaving 12 bases between them. The CDR3 region is CASSPSRGETQYF. The CDR3 DNA sequence: TGTGCCAGTAGTCCCTCTCGGGGGGAGACCCAGTACTTC.

The chain links TRBV7-9 to TRBJ2-3; 11 nucleotides line up with TRBD2. Germline-derived CDR1 and CDR2 are SEHNR and FQNEAQ (reference sequence). V was clipped by 5 bases and J by 2 bases; unmatched bases: 6. CDR3 size: 16 residues. CDR3 sequence reads: CASSLGLAVLTDTQYF. In DNA form, the CDR3 reads TGTGCCAGCAGCCTGGGACTAGCGGTTCTCACAGATACGCAGTATTTT.

The CDR3 here is CASSFLGQGEKLFF. CDR3 bases: TGTGCCAGCAGCTTCCTAGGACAGGGGGAAAAACTGTTTTTT. The chain employs TRBV7-9 and TRBJ1-4, with 9 bases aligning to TRBD1. The CDR3 totals 14 residues. Germline lookup yields CDR1 SEHNR and CDR2 FQNEAQ (reference sequence). The ends lost 3 bases at V and 8 bases at J; junction bases unmatched: 4.